The 13 T cell receptor beta chains presented below share a single source sample, sequenced in a study of cytomegalovirus exposure and HLA in healthy donors. PCR involved 60 Vbeta and 13 Jbeta primers. The data were produced by immunoSEQ multiplex PCR, yet TCRdb's version contains in-frame clones alone and is incomplete. The table gives 95,000 to 110,000 clones; the top ten clones make up 3% to 3.5% of it. Sequenced material: PBMCs. Receptors were obtained from a man aged 35 to 55 in good health and CMV-seronegative.

J is TRBJ1-1 and V is TRBV5-6; 12 nucleotides agree with TRBD1. This CDR3 is 17 amino acids long. Trimming cost V 2 bases and J 4 bases; bases outside gene matches: 9. Germline V gives CDR1 SGHDT, CDR2 YYEEEE. The DNA for the CDR3 is TGTGCCAGCAGCTTAGGGACAGGGGGCGGGCGAGGCACTGAAGCTTTCTTT. Protein product: CASSLGTGGGRGTEAFF.

The J gene is TRBJ2-5, the V gene TRBV2; possibly TRBD2 for D (6 bases). The V gene's germline CDR1 is SNHLY and CDR2 FYNNEI. There are 14 residues in the CDR3. The V and J ends lost 3 bases and 6 bases respectively, with 14 bases between them. CDR3 region: CASSDRGRDKTQYF. In DNA form, the CDR3 reads TGTGCCAGCAGTGATCGGGGGAGAGATAAGACCCAGTACTTC. Full variable domain (missing parts from reference TRBV2 and TRBJ2-5): EPEVTQTPSHQVTQMGQEVILRCVPISNHLYFYWYRQILGQKVEFLVSFYNNEISEKSEIFDDQFSVERPDGSNFTLKIRSTKLEDSAMYFCASSDRGRDKTQYFGPGTRLLVL.

J is TRBJ2-1 and V is TRBV5-1, with 7 nucleotides matching TRBD2. The junction had 6 bases not matched to a gene; V was cut back by 0 bases and J by 15 bases. The CDR3 is made up of 12 amino acids. Germline assignment: CDR1 SGHRS and CDR2 YFSETQ. The chain's CDR3 is CASSLVRGDAFF. The DNA for the CDR3 is TGCGCCAGCAGCTTGGTACGGGGGGACGCGTTCTTC.

J is TRBJ2-3 and V is TRBV19; a weak D match, TRBD2 (5 bases). Per the germline V gene, CDR1 is LNHDA and CDR2 is SQIVND (reference sequence). V lost 4 bases and J lost 3, with 8 bases in between. The CDR3 sequence is 13 residues long. This CDR3 is CASSTLVTDTQYF. The CDR3 DNA reads as TGTGCCAGTAGTACACTAGTTACAGATACGCAGTATTTT.

J is TRBJ2-1 and V is TRBV5-1, with D possibly being TRBD2 (6 bases). CDR3 length: 17 amino acids. Germline CDR1 reads SGHRS; CDR2 reads YFSETQ. V shed 3 bases and J shed 0 bases, with 16 bases lying between them. CDR3 region: CASSSPGRPSSYNEQFF. DNA of the CDR3: TGCGCCAGCAGCTCCCCCGGGAGACCGAGCTCCTACAATGAGCAGTTCTTC.

The rearrangement links TRBV19 to TRBJ1-6, with 7 positions matching TRBD1. The junction had 9 bases not matched to a gene; V was cut back by 9 bases and J by 10 bases. The germline gives CDR1 LNHDA, CDR2 SQIVND (reference sequence). The CDR3 contains 13 residues. CDR3: CASRDSQNSPLHF. The CDR3 DNA follows: TGTGCCAGCCGGGACAGTCAAAACTCACCCCTCCACTTT.

The CDR3: CASSIQFSSTDTQYF. In DNA form, the CDR3 reads TGTGCCAGTAGTATTCAGTTCTCTAGCACAGATACGCAGTATTTT. The chain recombines TRBV19 with TRBJ2-3; D call uncertain. The V gene's germline CDR1 is LNHDA and CDR2 SQIVND (reference sequence). V was pared by 3 bases and J by 0 bases, with 10 bases between. This CDR3 comprises 15 residues.

The V call is TRBV2, the J call TRBJ1-2, with D possibly TRBD1 on 6 matching bases. Germline values: CDR1 SNHLY, CDR2 FYNNEI. The V gene lost 9 bases and the J gene lost 0 bases, with 14 bases spanning the gap. The CDR3 contains 14 residues. This CDR3 reads CARVGGPTNYGYTF. CDR3 sequence (DNA): TGTGCCAGGGTGGGGGGGCCCACTAACTATGGCTACACCTTC.

This CDR3 is CASSIGGQGRDIQYF. The CDR3 DNA reads as TGTGCCAGTAGTATAGGGGGACAGGGCCGAGACATTCAGTACTTC. The chain combines TRBV19 with TRBJ2-4; the match to TRBD1 covers 9 bases. Trimming at V came to 1 base and at J to 8 bases, leaving 6 bases not matched to a gene. This CDR3 contains 15 residues. Germline loops: CDR1 LNHDA, CDR2 SQIVND (reference sequence).

V and J are TRBV28 and TRBJ1-4; a weak D match, TRBD1 (5 bases). Germline V gene data show CDR1 as MDHEN and CDR2 as SYDVKM. The CDR3 loop spans 15 amino acids. The ends were cut back, 3 bases at V and 6 bases at J, with 14 bases in the middle. The CDR3 reads CASSFSGLWDEKLFF. DNA of the CDR3: TGTGCCAGCAGTTTTTCAGGGCTGTGGGATGAAAAACTGTTTTTT. The variable domain in full, completed from reference TRBV28 and TRBJ1-4, reads DVKVTQSSRYLVKRTGEKVFLECVQDMDHENMFWYRQDPGLGLRLIYFSYDVKMKEKGDIPEGYSVSREKKERFSLILESASTNQTSMYLCASSFSGLWDEKLFFGSGTQLSVL.

This rearrangement joins TRBV6-1 to TRBJ2-7; D perhaps matches TRBD2 (7 bases). Trimming took off 6 bases at V and 2 bases at J, with 14 bases between the two ends. The CDR3 extends over 14 amino acids. From germline, CDR1 is MNHNS and CDR2 SASEGT. The CDR3 DNA follows: TGTGCCAGCAGGGGGGGGCAGGGACCCTACGAGCAGTACTTC. This codes for CASRGGQGPYEQYF.

This chain joins TRBV25-1 and TRBJ1-1; D unresolved. Germline V gene sequence: CDR1 MGHDK, CDR2 SYGVNS. The CDR3 is 12 amino acids. The V end was cut by 6 bases, the J end by 1 base, with 6 bases between. Here the CDR3 DNA reads TGTGCCAGCAGCAGAGGGAACACTGAAGCTTTCTTT. As protein: CASSRGNTEAFF.

The genes are TRBV13 and TRBJ1-1; D unclear. The CDR3 is made up of 13 amino acids. Between the trimmed V and J ends, which lost 5 bases and 4 bases, there was a span of 11 bases. Germline values: CDR1 PRHDT, CDR2 FYEKMQ (reference sequence). The CDR3 here is CASSPIRATEAFF. CDR3 in DNA: TGTGCCAGCAGCCCCATTCGAGCCACTGAAGCTTTCTTT.